The clone carrying this T cell receptor beta chain has only a few counts. Its cognate antigen is unknown. This specimen comes from a study of beta chain features in type 1 diabetes. Findings of the study overall: Patients with Type 1 diabetes showed moderately but significantly shorter TCRB CDR3s in all four CD4+ subsets. High-TCR-expressing cells could be over-represented by cDNA sequencing.

The CDR3 is 12 amino acids. In germline, CDR1 is SEHNR, CDR2 FQNEAQ (reference sequence). V was trimmed by 2 bases and J by 5 bases, leaving 6 bases between them. Sorting produced populations that all topped 95% purity. The study reverse transcribed the entire isolated RNA, so it sequenced expressed TCRB transcripts. The repertoire was sequenced with immunoSEQ multiplex PCR; TCRdb's copy has only in-frame clones and lacks some. This table has approximately 60,000 clones, around 50% appearing once. This chain uses TRBV7-9 with TRBJ1-2; D might be TRBD1 (6 bases). The clonotype was recovered from a middle-aged woman with type 1 diabetes. Sequencing input: Tregs from blood. CDR3 coding DNA: TGTGCCAGCAGCTTAACAGGGTATGGCTACACCTTC. Translated: CASSLTGYGYTF.